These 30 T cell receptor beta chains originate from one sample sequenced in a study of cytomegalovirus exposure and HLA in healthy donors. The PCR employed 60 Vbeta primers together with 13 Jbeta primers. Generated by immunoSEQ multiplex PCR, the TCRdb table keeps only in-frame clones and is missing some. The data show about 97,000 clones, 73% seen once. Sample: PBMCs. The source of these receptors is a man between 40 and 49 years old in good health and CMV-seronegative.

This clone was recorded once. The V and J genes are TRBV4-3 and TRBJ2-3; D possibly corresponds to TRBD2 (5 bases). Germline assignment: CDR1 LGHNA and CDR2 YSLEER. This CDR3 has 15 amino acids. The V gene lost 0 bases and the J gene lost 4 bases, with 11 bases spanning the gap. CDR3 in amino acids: CASSQDIGSADTQYF. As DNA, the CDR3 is TGCGCCAGCAGCCAAGATATAGGTAGCGCAGATACGCAGTATTTT.

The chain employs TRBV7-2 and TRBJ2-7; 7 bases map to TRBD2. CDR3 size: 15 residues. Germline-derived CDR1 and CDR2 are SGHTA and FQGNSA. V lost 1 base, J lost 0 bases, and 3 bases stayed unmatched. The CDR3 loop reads CASSLGRGSSYEQYF. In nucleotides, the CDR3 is TGTGCCAGCAGCTTAGGGCGGGGGAGCTCCTACGAGCAGTACTTC.

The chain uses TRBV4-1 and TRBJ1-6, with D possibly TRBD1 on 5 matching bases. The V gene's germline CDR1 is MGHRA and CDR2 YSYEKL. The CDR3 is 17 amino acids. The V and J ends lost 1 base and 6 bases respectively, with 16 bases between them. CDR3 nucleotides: TGCGCCAGCAGCCAAGGTGGGGCTATCCGGATTAATTCACCCCTCCACTTT. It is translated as CASSQGGAIRINSPLHF.

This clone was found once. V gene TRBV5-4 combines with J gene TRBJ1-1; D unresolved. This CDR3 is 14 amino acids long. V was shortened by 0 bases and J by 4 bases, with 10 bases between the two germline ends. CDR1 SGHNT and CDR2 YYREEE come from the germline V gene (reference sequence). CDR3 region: CASSLEAIGTEAFF. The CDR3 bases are TGTGCCAGCAGCTTGGAAGCCATTGGCACTGAAGCTTTCTTT.

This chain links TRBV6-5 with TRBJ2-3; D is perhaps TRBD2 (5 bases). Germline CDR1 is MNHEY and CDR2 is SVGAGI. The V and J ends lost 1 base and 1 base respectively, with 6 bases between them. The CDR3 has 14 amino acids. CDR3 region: CASSYWRGTDTQYF. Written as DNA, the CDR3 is TGTGCCAGCAGTTACTGGCGGGGCACAGATACGCAGTATTTT.

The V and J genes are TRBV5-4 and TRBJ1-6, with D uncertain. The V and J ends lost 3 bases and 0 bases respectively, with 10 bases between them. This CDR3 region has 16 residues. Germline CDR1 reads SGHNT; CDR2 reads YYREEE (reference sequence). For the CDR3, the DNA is TGTGCCAGCAGCTCCGGCGGGAGCTCCTATAATTCACCCCTCCACTTT. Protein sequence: CASSSGGSSYNSPLHF. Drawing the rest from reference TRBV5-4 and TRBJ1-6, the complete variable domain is ETGVTQSPTHLIKTRGQQVTLRCSSQSGHNTVSWYQQALGQGPQFIFQYYREEENGRGNFPPRFSGLQFPNYSSELNVNALELDDSALYLCASSSGGSSYNSPLHFGNGTRLTVT.

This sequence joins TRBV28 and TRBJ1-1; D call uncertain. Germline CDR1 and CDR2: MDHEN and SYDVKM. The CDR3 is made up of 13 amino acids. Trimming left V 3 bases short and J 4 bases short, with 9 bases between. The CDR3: CASSFGRGTEAFF. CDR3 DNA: TGTGCCAGCAGTTTCGGCCGGGGCACTGAAGCTTTCTTT.

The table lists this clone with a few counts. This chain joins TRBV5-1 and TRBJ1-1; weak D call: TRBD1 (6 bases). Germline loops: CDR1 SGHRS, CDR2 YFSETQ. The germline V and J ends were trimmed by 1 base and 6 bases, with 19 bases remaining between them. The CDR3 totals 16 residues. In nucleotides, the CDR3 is TGCGCCAGCAGCTTGTCCGGTGGAAACAGGGTCTCTGAAGCTTTCTTT. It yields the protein CASSLSGGNRVSEAFF.

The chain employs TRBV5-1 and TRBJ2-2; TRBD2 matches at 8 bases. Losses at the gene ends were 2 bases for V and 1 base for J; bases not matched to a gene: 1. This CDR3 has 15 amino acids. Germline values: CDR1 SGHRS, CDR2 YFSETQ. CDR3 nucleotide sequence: TGCGCCAGCAGCTTAAGCGGGGGGAACACCGGGGAGCTGTTTTTT. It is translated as CASSLSGGNTGELFF.

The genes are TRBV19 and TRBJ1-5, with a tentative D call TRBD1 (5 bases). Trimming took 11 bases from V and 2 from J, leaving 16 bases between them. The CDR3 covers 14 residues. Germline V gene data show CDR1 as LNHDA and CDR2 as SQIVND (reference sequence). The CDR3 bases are TGTGCCCGGAAGGGGCGGGATGGCAATCAGCCCCAGCATTTT. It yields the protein CARKGRDGNQPQHF.

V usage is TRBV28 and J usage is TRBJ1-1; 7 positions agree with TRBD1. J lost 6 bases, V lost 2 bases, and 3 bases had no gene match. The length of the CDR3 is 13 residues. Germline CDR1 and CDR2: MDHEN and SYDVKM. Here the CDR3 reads CASSLRGGSEAFF. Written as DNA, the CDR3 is TGTGCCAGCAGTTTACGAGGGGGCTCTGAAGCTTTCTTT.

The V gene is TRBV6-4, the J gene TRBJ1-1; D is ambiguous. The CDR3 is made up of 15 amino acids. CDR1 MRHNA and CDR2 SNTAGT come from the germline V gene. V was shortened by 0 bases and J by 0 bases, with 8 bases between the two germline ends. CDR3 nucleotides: TGTGCCAGCAGTGACTCCCCCGGGATGAACACTGAAGCTTTCTTT. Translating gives CASSDSPGMNTEAFF.

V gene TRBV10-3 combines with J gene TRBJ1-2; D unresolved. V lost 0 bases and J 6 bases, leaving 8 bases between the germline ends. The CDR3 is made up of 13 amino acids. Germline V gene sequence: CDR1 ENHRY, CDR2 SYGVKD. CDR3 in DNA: TGTGCCATCAGTGAGTCGGTACGGGATGGCTACACCTTC. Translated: CAISESVRDGYTF.

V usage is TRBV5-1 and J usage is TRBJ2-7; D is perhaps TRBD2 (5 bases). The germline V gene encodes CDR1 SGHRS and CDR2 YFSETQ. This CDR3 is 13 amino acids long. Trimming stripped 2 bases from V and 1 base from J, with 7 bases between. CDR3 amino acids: CASSFEGSYEQYF. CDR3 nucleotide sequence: TGCGCCAGCAGCTTCGAGGGTTCCTACGAGCAGTACTTC.

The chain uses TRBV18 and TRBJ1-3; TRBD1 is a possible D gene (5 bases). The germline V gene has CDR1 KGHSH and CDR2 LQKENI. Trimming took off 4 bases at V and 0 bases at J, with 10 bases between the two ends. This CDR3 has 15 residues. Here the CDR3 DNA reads TGTGCCAGCTCACTAACAGGCCGCTCTGGAAACACCATATATTTT. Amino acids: CASSLTGRSGNTIYF.

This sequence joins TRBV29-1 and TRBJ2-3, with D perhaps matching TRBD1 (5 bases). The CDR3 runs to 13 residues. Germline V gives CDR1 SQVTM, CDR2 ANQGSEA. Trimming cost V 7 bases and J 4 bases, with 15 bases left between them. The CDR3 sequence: CSGSGRASDTQYF. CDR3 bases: TGCAGCGGTTCGGGCAGGGCCTCAGATACGCAGTATTTT.

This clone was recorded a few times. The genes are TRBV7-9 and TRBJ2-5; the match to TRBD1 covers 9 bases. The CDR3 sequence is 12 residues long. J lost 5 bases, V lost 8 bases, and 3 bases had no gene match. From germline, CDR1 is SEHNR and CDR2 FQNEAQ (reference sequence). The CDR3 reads CASSGQGETQYF. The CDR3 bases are TGTGCCAGCTCCGGACAGGGGGAGACCCAGTACTTC.

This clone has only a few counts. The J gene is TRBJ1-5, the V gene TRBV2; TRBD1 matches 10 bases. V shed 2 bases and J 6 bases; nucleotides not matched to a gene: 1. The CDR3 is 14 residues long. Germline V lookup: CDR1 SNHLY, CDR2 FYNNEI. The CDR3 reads CASSERDRGQPQHF. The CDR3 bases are TGTGCCAGCAGTGAAAGGGACAGGGGTCAGCCCCAGCATTTT.

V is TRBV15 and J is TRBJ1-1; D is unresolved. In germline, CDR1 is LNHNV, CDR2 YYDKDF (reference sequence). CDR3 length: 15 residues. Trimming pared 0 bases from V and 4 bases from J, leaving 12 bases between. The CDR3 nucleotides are TGTGCCACCAGCAGAGACGTATGGGAGGGCACTGAAGCTTTCTTT. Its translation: CATSRDVWEGTEAFF.

CDR3 in amino acids: CASSAGAFSNQPQHF. The CDR3 nucleotides read TGTGCCAGCAGTGCAGGGGCCTTTAGCAATCAGCCCCAGCATTTT. The chain carries TRBV2 and TRBJ1-5, with D perhaps TRBD1 (6 bases). Germline loops: CDR1 SNHLY, CDR2 FYNNEI. The V end was cut by 4 bases, the J end by 0 bases, with 10 bases between. The CDR3 is 15 amino acids.

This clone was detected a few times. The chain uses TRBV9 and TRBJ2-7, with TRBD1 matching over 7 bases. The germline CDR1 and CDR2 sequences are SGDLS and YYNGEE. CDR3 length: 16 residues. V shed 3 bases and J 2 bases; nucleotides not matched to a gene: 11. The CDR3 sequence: CASSGRTGGLPYEQYF. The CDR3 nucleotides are TGTGCCAGCAGCGGAAGGACAGGCGGGCTCCCCTACGAGCAGTACTTC.

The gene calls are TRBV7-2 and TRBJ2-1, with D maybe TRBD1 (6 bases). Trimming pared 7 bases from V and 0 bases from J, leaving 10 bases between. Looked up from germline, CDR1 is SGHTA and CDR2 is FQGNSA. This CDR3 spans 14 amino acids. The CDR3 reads CASTKDSSYNEQFF. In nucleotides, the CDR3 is TGTGCCAGCACCAAGGACAGCTCCTACAATGAGCAGTTCTTC.

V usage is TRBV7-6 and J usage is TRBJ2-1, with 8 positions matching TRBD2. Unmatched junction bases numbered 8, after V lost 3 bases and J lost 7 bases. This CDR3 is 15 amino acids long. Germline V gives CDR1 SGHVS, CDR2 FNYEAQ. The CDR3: CASSFSGGAWNEQFF. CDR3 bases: TGTGCCAGCAGCTTCTCCGGGGGGGCCTGGAATGAGCAGTTCTTC.

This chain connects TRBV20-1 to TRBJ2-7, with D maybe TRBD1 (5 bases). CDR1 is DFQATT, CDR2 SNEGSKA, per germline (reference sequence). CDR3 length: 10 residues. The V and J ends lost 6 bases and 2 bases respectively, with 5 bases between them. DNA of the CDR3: TGCAGTGCAGGGGCCTACGAGCAGTACTTC. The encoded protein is CSAGAYEQYF.

The CDR3 coding sequence is TGCGCCAGCAGCCGCGGTAGCGGGGGGGTCGAGACCCAGTACTTC. It translates to CASSRGSGGVETQYF. The chain employs TRBV4-1 and TRBJ2-5; TRBD2 matches 11 bases. After removal of 4 bases from V and 5 bases from J, the junction contained 6 bases not matched to a gene. The germline CDR1 and CDR2 sequences are MGHRA and YSYEKL. The CDR3 is 15 amino acids.

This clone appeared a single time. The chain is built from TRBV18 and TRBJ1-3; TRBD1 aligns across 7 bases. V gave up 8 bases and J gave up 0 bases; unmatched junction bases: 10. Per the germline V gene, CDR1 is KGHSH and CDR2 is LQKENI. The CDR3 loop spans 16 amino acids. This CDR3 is CASLVGQLGSGNTIYF. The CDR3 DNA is TGTGCCAGCCTTGTGGGACAGCTAGGCTCTGGAAACACCATATATTTT.

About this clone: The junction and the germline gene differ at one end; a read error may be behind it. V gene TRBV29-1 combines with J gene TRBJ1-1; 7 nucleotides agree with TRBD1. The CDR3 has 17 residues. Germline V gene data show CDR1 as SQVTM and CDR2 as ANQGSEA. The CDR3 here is CSVEKGARQGLNTEAFF. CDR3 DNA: TGCAGCGTTGAAAAGGGGGCACGACAGGGCCTGAATACTGAAGCTTTCTTT.

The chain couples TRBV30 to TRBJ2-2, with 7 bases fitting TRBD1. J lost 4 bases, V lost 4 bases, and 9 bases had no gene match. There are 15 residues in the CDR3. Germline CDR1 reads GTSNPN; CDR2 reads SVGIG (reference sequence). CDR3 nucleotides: TGTGCCTGGAACCTAGGGGGCGCGGGCACCGGGGAGCTGTTTTTT. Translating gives CAWNLGGAGTGELFF.

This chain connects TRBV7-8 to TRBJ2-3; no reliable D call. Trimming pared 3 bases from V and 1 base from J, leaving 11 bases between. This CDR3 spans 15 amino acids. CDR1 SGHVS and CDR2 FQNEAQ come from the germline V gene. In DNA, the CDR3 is TGTGCCAGCAGCTTTCTGGCTGGTGGCACAGATACGCAGTATTTT. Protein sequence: CASSFLAGGTDTQYF. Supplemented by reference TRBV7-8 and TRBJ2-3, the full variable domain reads GAGVSQSPRYKVAKRGQDVALRCDPISGHVSLFWYQQALGQGPEFLTYFQNEAQLDKSGLPSDRFFAERPEGSVSTLKIQRTQQEDSAVYLCASSFLAGGTDTQYFGPGTRLTVL.

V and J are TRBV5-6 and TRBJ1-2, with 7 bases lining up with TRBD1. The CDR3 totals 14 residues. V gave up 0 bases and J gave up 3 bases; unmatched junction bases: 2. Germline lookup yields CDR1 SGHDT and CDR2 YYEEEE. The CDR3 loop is CASSLGQGYYGYTF. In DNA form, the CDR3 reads TGTGCCAGCAGCTTGGGACAGGGTTACTATGGCTACACCTTC.